The following is a TCR beta chain sequence with its context. CDR1 is MDHEN, CDR2 SYDVKM, per germline. The germline V and J ends were trimmed by 2 bases and 6 bases, with 17 bases remaining between them. The length of the CDR3 is 16 residues. For TCRbeta, the library was prepared with unique molecular identifiers. One entry per CDR3 protein, called by TCRdb with MiXCR from the PCR reads. The sample lists around 420,000 distinct CDR3 sequences; roughly 17% were seen once. The data were taken from a study of T-cell reconstitution after alpha-beta-depleted transplantation in children. This clonotype was obtained from a boy younger than two who had a stem cell transplant for Wiskott-Aldrich syndrome, so the T cells may come from the graft donor. This chain connects TRBV28 to TRBJ1-5, with D possibly TRBD1 on 6 matching bases. The sample consisted of PBMCs, mostly from graft donor cells, taken 360 days after TCRalphabeta/CD19-depleted stem cell transplant. In nucleotides, the CDR3 is TGTGCCAGCAGTTTAGGAGGGGGGCAGGGCGGTCAGCCCCAGCATTTT. It is translated as CASSLGGGQGGQPQHF.